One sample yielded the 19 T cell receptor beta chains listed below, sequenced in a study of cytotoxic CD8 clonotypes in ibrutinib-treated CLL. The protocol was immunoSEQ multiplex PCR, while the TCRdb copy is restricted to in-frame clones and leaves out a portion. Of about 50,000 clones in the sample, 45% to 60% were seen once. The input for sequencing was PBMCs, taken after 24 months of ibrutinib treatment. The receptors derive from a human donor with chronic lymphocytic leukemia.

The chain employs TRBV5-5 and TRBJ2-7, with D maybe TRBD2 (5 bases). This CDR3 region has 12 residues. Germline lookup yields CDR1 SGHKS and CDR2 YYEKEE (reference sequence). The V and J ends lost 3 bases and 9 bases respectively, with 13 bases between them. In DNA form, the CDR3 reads TGTGCCAGCAGCTCGCATCCGGCGGGGCAGTACTTC. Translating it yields CASSSHPAGQYF.

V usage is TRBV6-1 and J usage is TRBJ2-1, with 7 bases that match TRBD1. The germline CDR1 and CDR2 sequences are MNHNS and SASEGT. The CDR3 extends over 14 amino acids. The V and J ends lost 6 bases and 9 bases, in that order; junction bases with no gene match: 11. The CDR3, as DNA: TGTGCCAGCAGCAGAGTGCAGGGGGAGAGTGAGCAGTTCTTC. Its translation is CASSRVQGESEQFF.

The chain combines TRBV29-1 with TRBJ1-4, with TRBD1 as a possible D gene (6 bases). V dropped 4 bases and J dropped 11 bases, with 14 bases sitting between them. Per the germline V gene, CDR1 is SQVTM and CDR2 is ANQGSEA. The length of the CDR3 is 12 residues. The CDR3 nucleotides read TGCAGCGTTGGAAACAGGGACGGGAAACTGTTTTTT. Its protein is CSVGNRDGKLFF.

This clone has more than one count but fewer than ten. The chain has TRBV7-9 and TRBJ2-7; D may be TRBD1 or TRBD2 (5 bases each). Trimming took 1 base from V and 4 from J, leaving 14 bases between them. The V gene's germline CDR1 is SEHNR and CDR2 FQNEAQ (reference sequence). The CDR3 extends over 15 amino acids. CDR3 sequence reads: CASSLVTGRIYEQYF. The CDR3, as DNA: TGTGCCAGCAGCTTAGTTACGGGACGGATATACGAGCAGTACTTC.

CDR3 nucleotides: TGTGCCAGCAGTTCAAGGGAGTCTCTCGGTAACACCATATATTTT. Its translation: CASSSRESLGNTIYF. The chain uses TRBV6-5 and TRBJ1-3; unclear D gene. V was shortened by 4 bases and J by 7 bases, with 17 bases between the two germline ends. Looked up from germline, CDR1 is MNHEY and CDR2 is SVGAGI. The length of the CDR3 is 15 residues.

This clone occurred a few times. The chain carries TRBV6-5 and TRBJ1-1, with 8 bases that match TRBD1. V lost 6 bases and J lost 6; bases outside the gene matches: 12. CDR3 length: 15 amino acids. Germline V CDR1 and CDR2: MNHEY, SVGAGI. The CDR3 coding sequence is TGTGCCAGCAGCCGACGGACAGGGATGAAGGCTGAAGCTTTCTTT. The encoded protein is CASSRRTGMKAEAFF.

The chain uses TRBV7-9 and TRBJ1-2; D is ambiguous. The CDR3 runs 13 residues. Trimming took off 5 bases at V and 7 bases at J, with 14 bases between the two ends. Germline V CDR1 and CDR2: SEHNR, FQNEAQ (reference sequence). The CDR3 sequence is CASSVGADSGYTF. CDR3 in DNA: TGTGCCAGCAGCGTCGGCGCAGATAGTGGCTACACCTTC.

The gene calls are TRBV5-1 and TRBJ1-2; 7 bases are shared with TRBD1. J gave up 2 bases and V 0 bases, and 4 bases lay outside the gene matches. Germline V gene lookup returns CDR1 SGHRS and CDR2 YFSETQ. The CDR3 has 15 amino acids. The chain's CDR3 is CASSLGQGENYGYTF. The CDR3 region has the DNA TGCGCCAGCAGCTTGGGGCAGGGGGAGAACTATGGCTACACCTTC.

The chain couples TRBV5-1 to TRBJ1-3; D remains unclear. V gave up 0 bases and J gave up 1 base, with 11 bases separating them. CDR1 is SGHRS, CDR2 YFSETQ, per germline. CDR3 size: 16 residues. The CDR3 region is CASSLVPGISGNTIYF. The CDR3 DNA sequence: TGCGCCAGCAGCTTGGTTCCGGGGATTTCTGGAAACACCATATATTTT.

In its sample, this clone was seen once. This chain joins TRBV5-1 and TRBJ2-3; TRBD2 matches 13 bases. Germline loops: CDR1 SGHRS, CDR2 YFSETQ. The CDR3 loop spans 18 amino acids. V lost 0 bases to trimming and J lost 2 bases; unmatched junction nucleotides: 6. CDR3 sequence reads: CASSLAKTSGGYTDTQYF. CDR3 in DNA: TGCGCCAGCAGCTTGGCCAAGACTAGCGGGGGGTACACAGATACGCAGTATTTT.

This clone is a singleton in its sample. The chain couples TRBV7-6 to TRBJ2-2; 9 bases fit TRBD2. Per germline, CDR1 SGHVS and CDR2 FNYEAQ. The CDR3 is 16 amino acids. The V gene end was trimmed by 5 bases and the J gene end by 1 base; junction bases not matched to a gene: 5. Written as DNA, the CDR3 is TGTGCCAGCAGCAAGACTAGCGGACGGAACACCGGGGAGCTGTTTTTT. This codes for CASSKTSGRNTGELFF.

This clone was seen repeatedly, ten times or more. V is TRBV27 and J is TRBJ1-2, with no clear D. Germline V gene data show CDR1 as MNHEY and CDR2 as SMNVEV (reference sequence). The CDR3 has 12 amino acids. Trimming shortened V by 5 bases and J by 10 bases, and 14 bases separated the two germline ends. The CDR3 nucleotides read TGTGCCAGCAGTGGCCGGGAGGGTACCTACACCTTC. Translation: CASSGREGTYTF.

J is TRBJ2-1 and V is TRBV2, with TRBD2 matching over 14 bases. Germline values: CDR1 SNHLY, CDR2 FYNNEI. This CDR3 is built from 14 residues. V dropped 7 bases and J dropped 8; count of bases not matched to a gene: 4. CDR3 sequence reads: CASTGLAGGYEQFF. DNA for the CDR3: TGTGCCAGCACCGGACTAGCGGGGGGTTATGAGCAGTTCTTC.

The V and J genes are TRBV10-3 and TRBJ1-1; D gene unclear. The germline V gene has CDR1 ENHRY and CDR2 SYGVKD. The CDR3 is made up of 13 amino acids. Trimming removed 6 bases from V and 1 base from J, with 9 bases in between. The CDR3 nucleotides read TGTGCCATCAGGCCAGCTTCGAACACTGAAGCTTTCTTT. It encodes CAIRPASNTEAFF.

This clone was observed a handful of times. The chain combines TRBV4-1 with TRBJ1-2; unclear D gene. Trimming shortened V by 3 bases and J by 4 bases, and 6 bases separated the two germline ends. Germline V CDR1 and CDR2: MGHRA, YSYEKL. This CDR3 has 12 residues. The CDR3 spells CASSQDSYGYTF. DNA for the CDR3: TGCGCCAGCAGCCAGGACTCCTATGGCTACACCTTC.

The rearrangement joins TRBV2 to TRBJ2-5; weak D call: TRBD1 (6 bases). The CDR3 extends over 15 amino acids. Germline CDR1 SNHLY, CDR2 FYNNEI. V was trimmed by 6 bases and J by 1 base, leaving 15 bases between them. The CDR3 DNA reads TGTGCCAGCAGCCGGGACACCATATCCCAAGAGACCCAGTACTTC. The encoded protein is CASSRDTISQETQYF. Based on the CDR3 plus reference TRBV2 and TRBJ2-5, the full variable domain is EPEVTQTPSHQVTQMGQEVILRCVPISNHLYFYWYRQILGQKVEFLVSFYNNEISEKSEIFDDQFSVERPDGSNFTLKIRSTKLEDSAMYFCASSRDTISQETQYFGPGTRLLVL.

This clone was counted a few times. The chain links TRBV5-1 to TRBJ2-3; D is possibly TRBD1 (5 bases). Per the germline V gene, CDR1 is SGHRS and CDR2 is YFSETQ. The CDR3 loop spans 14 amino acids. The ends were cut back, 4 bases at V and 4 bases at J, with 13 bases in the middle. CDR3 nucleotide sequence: TGCGCCAGCAGCCCCTCGCTAGGGGCAGATACGCAGTATTTT. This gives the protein CASSPSLGADTQYF.

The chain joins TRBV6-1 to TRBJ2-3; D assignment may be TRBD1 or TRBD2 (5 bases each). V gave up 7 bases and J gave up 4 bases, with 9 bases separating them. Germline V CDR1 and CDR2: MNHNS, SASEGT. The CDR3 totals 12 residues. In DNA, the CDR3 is TGTGCCAGCATGGGACCCGCAGATACGCAGTATTTT. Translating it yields CASMGPADTQYF.

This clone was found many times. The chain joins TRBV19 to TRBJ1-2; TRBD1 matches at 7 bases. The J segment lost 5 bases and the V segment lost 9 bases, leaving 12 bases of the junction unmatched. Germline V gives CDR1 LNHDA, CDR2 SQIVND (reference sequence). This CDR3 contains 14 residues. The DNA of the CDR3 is TGTGCCAGCATCCAACCCGGGACAGAGTATGGCTACACCTTC. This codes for CASIQPGTEYGYTF.